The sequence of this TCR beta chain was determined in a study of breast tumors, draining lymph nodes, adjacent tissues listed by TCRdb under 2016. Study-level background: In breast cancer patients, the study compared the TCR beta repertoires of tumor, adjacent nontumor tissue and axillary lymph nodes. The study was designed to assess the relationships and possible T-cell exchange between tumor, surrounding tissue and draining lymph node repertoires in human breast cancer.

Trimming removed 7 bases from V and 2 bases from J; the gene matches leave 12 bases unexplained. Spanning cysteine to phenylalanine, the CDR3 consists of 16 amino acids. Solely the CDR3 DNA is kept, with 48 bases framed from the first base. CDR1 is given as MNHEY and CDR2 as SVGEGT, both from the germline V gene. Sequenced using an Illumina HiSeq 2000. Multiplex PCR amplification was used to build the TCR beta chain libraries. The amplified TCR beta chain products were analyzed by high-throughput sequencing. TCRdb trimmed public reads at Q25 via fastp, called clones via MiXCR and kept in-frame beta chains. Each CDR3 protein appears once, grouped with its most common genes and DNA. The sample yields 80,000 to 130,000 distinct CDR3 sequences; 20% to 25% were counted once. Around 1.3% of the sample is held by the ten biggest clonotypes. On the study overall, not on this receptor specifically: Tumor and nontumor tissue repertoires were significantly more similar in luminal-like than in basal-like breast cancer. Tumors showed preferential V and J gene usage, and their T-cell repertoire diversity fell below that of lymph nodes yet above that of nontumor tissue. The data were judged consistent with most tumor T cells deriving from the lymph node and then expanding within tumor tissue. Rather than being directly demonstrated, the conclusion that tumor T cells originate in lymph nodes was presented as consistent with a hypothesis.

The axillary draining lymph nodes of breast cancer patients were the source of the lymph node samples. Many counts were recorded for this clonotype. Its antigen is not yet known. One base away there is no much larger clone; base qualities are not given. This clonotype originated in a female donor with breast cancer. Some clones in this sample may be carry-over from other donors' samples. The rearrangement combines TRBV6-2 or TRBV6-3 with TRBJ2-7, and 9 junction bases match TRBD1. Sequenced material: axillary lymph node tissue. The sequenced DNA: TGTGCCAGCACCGATACAGGGGGCTCGAAGACCTACGAGCAGTACTTC. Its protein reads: CASTDTGGSKTYEQYF.